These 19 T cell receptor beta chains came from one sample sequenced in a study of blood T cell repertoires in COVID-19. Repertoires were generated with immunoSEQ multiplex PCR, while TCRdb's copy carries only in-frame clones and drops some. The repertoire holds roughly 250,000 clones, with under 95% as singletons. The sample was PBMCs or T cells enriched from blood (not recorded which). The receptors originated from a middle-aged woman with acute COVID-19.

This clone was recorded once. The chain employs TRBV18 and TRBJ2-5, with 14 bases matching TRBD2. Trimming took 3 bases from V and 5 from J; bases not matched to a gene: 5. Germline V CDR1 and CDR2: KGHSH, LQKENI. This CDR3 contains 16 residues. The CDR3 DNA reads TGTGCCAGCTCACCGAGGACTAGCGGGGGGTTGGAGACCCAGTACTTC. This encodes CASSPRTSGGLETQYF. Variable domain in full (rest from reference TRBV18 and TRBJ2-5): NAGVMQNPRHLVRRRGQEARLRCSPMKGHSHVYWYRQLPEEGLKFMVYLQKENIIDESGMPKERFSAEFPKEGPSILRIQQVVRGDSAAYFCASSPRTSGGLETQYFGPGTRLLVL.

This chain's CDR3 is CASSQRTGDGYTF. The CDR3 coding sequence is TGTGCCAGTAGCCAGAGGACAGGTGACGGCTACACCTTC. The chain recombines TRBV19 with TRBJ1-2, with 7 bases that match TRBD1. Germline lookup yields CDR1 LNHDA and CDR2 SQIVND (reference sequence). The CDR3 has 13 amino acids. The trim removed 6 bases at V and 8 bases at J, leaving 9 bases unmatched.

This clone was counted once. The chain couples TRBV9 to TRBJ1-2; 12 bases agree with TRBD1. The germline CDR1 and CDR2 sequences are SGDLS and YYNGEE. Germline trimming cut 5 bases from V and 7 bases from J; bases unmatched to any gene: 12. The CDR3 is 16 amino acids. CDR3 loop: CASSSGGTGGFGGYTF. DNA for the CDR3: TGTGCCAGCAGTTCCGGCGGGACAGGGGGCTTTGGTGGCTACACCTTC.

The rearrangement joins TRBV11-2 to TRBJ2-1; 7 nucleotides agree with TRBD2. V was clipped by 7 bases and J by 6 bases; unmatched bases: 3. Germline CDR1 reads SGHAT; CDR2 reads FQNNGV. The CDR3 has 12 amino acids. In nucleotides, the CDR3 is TGTGCCAGCATGGGACTATCCAATGAGCAGTTCTTC. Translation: CASMGLSNEQFF.

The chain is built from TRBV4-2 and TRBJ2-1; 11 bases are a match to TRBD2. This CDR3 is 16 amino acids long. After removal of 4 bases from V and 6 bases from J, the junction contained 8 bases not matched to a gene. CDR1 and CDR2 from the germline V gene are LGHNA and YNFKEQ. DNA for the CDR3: TGTGCCAGCAGCCCCAGCACCGGGACTAGCGGCAATGAGCAGTTCTTC. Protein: CASSPSTGTSGNEQFF.

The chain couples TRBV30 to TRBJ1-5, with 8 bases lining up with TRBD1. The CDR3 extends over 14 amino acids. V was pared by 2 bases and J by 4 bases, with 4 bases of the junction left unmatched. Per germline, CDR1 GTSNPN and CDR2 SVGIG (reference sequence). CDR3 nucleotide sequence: TGTGCCTGGAGTAGGACAGGGATGAATCAGCCCCAGCATTTT. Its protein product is CAWSRTGMNQPQHF.

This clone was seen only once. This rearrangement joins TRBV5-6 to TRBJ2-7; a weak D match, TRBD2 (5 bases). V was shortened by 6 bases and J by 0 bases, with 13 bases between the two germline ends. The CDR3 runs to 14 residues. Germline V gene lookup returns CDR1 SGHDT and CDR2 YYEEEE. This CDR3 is CASTDYGYSYEQYF. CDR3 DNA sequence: TGTGCCAGCACCGACTACGGTTACTCCTACGAGCAGTACTTC.

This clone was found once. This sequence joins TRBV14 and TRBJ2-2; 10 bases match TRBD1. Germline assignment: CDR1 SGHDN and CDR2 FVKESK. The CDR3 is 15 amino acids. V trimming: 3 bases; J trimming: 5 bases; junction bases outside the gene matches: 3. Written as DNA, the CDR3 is TGTGCCAGCAGCCACCGACAGGGGGCTACCGGGGAGCTGTTTTTT. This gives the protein CASSHRQGATGELFF. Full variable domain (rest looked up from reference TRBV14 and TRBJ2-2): EAGVTQFPSHSVIEKGQTVTLRCDPISGHDNLYWYRRVMGKEIKFLLHFVKESKQDESGMPNNRFLAERTGGTYSTLKVQPAELEDSGVYFCASSHRQGATGELFFGEGSRLTVL.

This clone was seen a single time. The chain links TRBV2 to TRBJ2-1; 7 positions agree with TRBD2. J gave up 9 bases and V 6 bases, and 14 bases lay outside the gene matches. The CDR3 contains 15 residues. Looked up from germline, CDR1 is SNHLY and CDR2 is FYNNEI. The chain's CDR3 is CASRTLRRERSEQFF. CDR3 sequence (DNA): TGTGCCAGCAGGACCTTAAGGCGGGAGCGTAGTGAGCAGTTCTTC. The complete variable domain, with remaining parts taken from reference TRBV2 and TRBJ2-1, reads EPEVTQTPSHQVTQMGQEVILRCVPISNHLYFYWYRQILGQKVEFLVSFYNNEISEKSEIFDDQFSVERPDGSNFTLKIRSTKLEDSAMYFCASRTLRRERSEQFFGPGTRLTVL.

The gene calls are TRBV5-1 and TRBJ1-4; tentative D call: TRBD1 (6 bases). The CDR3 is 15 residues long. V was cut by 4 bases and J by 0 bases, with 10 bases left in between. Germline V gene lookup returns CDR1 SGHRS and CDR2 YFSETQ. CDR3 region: CASSQQGTTNEKLFF. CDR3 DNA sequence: TGCGCCAGCAGCCAGCAGGGGACAACTAATGAAAAACTGTTTTTT.

CDR3 sequence reads: CAWSKLAGSYNEQFF. CDR3 bases: TGTGCCTGGAGCAAACTAGCGGGCTCCTACAATGAGCAGTTCTTC. This chain joins TRBV30 and TRBJ2-1; 9 positions match TRBD2. V lost 3 bases to trimming and J lost 0 bases; unmatched junction nucleotides: 3. Germline CDR1 is GTSNPN and CDR2 is SVGIG (reference sequence). This CDR3 contains 15 residues.

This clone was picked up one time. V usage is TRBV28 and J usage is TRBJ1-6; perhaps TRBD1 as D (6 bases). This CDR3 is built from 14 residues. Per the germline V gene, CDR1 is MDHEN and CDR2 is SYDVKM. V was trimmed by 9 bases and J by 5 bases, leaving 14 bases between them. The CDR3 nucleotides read TGTGCCAGTAGGGGGATCTGGGATAATTCACCCCTCCACTTT. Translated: CASRGIWDNSPLHF. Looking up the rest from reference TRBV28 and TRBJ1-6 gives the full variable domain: DVKVTQSSRYLVKRTGEKVFLECVQDMDHENMFWYRQDPGLGLRLIYFSYDVKMKEKGDIPEGYSVSREKKERFSLILESASTNQTSMYLCASRGIWDNSPLHFGNGTRLTVT.

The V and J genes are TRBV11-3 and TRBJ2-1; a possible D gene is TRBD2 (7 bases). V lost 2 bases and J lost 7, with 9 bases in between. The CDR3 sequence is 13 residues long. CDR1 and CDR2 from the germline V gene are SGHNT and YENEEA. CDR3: CASSLRGGNEQFF. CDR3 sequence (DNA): TGTGCCAGCAGCTTAAGGGGGGGAAATGAGCAGTTCTTC.

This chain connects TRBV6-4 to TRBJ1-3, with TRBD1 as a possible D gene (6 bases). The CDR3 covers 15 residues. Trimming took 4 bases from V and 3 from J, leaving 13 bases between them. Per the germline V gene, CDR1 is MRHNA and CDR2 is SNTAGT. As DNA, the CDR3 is TGTGCCAGCAGTGTCCGACAGGTTGATGGAAACACCATATATTTT. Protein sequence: CASSVRQVDGNTIYF.

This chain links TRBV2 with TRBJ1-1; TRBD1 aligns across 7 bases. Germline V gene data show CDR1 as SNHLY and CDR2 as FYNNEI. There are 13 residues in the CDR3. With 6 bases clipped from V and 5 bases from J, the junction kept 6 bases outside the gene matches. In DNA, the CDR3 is TGTGCCAGCAGGGACAGGTTATTAACTGAAGCTTTCTTT. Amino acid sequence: CASRDRLLTEAFF. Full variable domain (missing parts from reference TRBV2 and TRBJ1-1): EPEVTQTPSHQVTQMGQEVILRCVPISNHLYFYWYRQILGQKVEFLVSFYNNEISEKSEIFDDQFSVERPDGSNFTLKIRSTKLEDSAMYFCASRDRLLTEAFFGQGTRLTVV.

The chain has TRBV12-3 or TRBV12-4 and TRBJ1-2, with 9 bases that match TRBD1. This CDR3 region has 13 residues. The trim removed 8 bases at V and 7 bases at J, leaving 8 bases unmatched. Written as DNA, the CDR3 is TGTGCCAGCGGGCAGGACAGGGGTACTGGCTACACCTTC. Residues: CASGQDRGTGYTF.

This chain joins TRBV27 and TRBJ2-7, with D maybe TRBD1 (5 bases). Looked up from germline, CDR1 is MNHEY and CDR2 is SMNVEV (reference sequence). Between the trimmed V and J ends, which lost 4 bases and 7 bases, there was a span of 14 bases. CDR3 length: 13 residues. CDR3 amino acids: CASSSAGRGEQYF. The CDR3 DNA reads TGTGCCAGCAGTTCAGCAGGGCGTGGGGAGCAGTACTTC.

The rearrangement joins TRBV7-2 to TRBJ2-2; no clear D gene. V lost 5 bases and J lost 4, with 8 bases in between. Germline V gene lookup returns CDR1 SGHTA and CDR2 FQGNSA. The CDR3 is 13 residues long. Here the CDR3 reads CASSPLRTGELFF. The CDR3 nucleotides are TGTGCCAGCAGCCCCCTGCGCACCGGGGAGCTGTTTTTT.

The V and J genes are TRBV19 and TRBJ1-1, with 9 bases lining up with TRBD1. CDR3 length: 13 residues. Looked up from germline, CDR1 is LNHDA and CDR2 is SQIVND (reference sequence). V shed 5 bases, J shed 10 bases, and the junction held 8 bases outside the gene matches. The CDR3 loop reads CASSLRDREGAFF. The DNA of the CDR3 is TGTGCCAGTAGTCTCCGGGACAGGGAAGGAGCTTTCTTT.